Listed here is a single T cell receptor beta chain. The antigen remains undetermined. TCRdb reanalyzed the 5' RACE reads and collapses them to one entry per CDR3 protein, without DNA. This sample's table has approximately 400,000 distinct CDR3 sequences. CDR1 and CDR2 from the germline V gene are SEHNR and FQNEAQ (reference sequence). The CDR3 runs 14 residues. The data stem from a study of monozygotic twins with inflammatory bowel disease. Study conclusions and caveats: Especially with disease activity, IBD patients had fewer clonotypes in common with others than healthy twins did.

Sequenced material: blood. This receptor was taken from a human donor with ulcerative colitis or Crohn's disease, or a healthy co-twin of an affected twin (not recorded which). V gene TRBV7-9 combines with J gene TRBJ2-7; lacking DNA, the TRBD1 call made by TCRdb goes unchecked. The CDR3: CASSLDRSGAEQYF.